The 3 T cell receptor beta chains presented below share a single source sample, sequenced in a study of blood T cell repertoires in COVID-19. Repertoires were generated with immunoSEQ multiplex PCR, while TCRdb's copy carries only in-frame clones and drops some. This repertoire shows 140,000 or so clones, around 84% found once; its top ten account for about a tenth. The sequenced sample consisted of peripheral blood. These receptors came from a man in his sixties with active or convalescent COVID-19.

The CDR3 region has the DNA TGTGCCAGCAGCCAAAATAAACAGGTTAATGAAAAACTGTTTTTT. Translated: CASSQNKQVNEKLFF. The genes are TRBV3-1 (or the pseudogene TRBV3-2) and TRBJ1-4, with a tentative D call TRBD1 (5 bases). Trimming took off 2 bases at V and 4 bases at J, with 11 bases between the two ends. Per the germline V gene, CDR1 is LGHDT and CDR2 is YNNKEL (reference sequence). This CDR3 contains 15 residues.

The rearrangement uses TRBV7-2 and TRBJ1-2; 7 bases fit TRBD1. Per germline, CDR1 SGHTA and CDR2 FQGNSA. V shed 4 bases and J 8 bases; nucleotides not matched to a gene: 10. CDR3 length: 14 residues. The CDR3 is CASSSSYRGGGYTF. The CDR3, as DNA: TGTGCCAGCAGCTCGTCGTACAGGGGTGGGGGCTACACCTTC.

The V call is TRBV25-1, the J call TRBJ2-3; 7 bases are a match to TRBD1. The CDR3 covers 13 residues. J was trimmed by 4 bases and V by 7 bases; bases with no gene match: 5. Looked up from germline, CDR1 is MGHDK and CDR2 is SYGVNS. The CDR3 nucleotides read TGTGCCAGCACCAGGGGGAGATCAGATACGCAGTATTTT. It encodes CASTRGRSDTQYF.